This T cell receptor (beta chain) was identified in a study of cytomegalovirus exposure and HLA in healthy donors. PCR primers comprised 60 Vbeta and 13 Jbeta primers. The table came from immunoSEQ multiplex PCR; TCRdb's copy has only in-frame clones and leaves some out. The sample yields over 45,000 clones, roughly 80% seen once. The TCR was taken from a young man in good health and CMV-seronegative. Sample: PBMCs.

The chain's CDR3 is CAISDRDRGSTGELFF. The CDR3 DNA is TGTGCCATCAGTGACCGGGACAGGGGGTCCACCGGGGAGCTGTTTTTT. V and J are TRBV10-3 and TRBJ2-2; 11 nucleotides match TRBD1. The CDR3 extends over 16 amino acids. J lost 4 bases, V lost 3 bases, and 4 bases had no gene match. Per the germline V gene, CDR1 is ENHRY and CDR2 is SYGVKD.